These 13 T cell receptor beta chains came from one sample sequenced in a study of cytomegalovirus exposure and HLA in healthy donors. The PCR contained 60 Vbeta and 13 Jbeta primers. The assay was immunoSEQ multiplex PCR, and TCRdb's table has in-frame clones only and misses some. There are approximately 110,000 clones in the sample; roughly 74% occur only once, and approximately 0.9% lies in the top ten. Sequencing used PBMCs. Receptors were obtained from a woman in her thirties in good health and CMV-seronegative.

Only a few counts were recorded for this clone. The chain uses TRBV30 and TRBJ1-2; TRBD1 might be the D (5 bases). Looked up from germline, CDR1 is GTSNPN and CDR2 is SVGIG (reference sequence). V was pared by 3 bases and J by 1 base, with 12 bases between. CDR3 length equals 14 residues. CDR3 in DNA: TGTGCCTGGAGACCGCGGGGCGGTAACTATGGCTACACCTTC. Its protein product is CAWRPRGGNYGYTF.

The chain links TRBV27 to TRBJ1-2, with 7 bases matching TRBD1. There are 14 residues in the CDR3. V lost 0 bases to trimming and J lost 8 bases; unmatched junction nucleotides: 6. Germline lookup yields CDR1 MNHEY and CDR2 SMNVEV (reference sequence). The CDR3 nucleotides read TGTGCCAGCAGTTTATCTCCGACAGGGTTGGGCTACACCTTC. It encodes CASSLSPTGLGYTF.

V gene TRBV7-9 combines with J gene TRBJ2-2, with D hard to call. Germline V gene lookup returns CDR1 SEHNR and CDR2 FQNEAQ (reference sequence). The length of the CDR3 is 16 residues. The germline V and J ends were trimmed by 4 bases and 1 base, with 13 bases remaining between them. In DNA form, the CDR3 reads TGTGCCAGCAGCTGGCGTGCGAACAGGAACACCGGGGAGCTGTTTTTT. Protein product: CASSWRANRNTGELFF. The full variable domain, its missing parts supplied by reference TRBV7-9 and TRBJ2-2, is DTGVSQNPRHKITKRGQNVTFRCDPISEHNRLYWYRQTLGQGPEFLTYFQNEAQLEKSRLLSDRFSAERPKGSFSTLEIQRTEQGDSAMYLCASSWRANRNTGELFFGEGSRLTVL.

The chain joins TRBV7-9 to TRBJ1-1; the D gene is possibly TRBD1 (6 bases). CDR1 and CDR2 from the germline V gene are SEHNR and FQNEAQ (reference sequence). Trimming left V 2 bases short and J 8 bases short, with 18 bases between. The CDR3 has 15 residues. The CDR3 DNA reads as TGTGCCAGCAGCTTACCGACGGACAGAGGGTCAGAAGCTTTCTTT. Encoded protein: CASSLPTDRGSEAFF.

The chain combines TRBV5-6 with TRBJ1-1; 9 positions match TRBD1. Trimming cost V 1 base and J 5 bases; bases outside gene matches: 12. CDR3 size: 17 residues. The germline gives CDR1 SGHDT, CDR2 YYEEEE. CDR3 loop: CASSLWGQGYWGTEAFF. CDR3 DNA sequence: TGTGCCAGCAGCTTGTGGGGACAGGGCTATTGGGGTACTGAAGCTTTCTTT.

This clone occurred once. This chain's CDR3 is CASSLQTGFFNSPLHF. The CDR3 bases are TGTGCCAGCAGCCTTCAGACAGGCTTCTTCAATTCACCCCTCCACTTT. The gene calls are TRBV13 and TRBJ1-6, with TRBD1 as a possible D gene (6 bases). V was cut by 5 bases and J by 7 bases, with 18 bases left in between. This CDR3 comprises 16 residues. Germline-derived CDR1 and CDR2 are PRHDT and FYEKMQ (reference sequence).

The V call is TRBV28, the J call TRBJ1-1; no clear D gene. The CDR3 sequence is 13 residues long. Per the germline V gene, CDR1 is MDHEN and CDR2 is SYDVKM. Trimming pared 5 bases from V and 6 bases from J, leaving 13 bases between. The CDR3 here is CASSAHRFPEAFF. As DNA, the CDR3 is TGTGCCAGCAGTGCTCACCGGTTTCCTGAAGCTTTCTTT.

This clone was seen only a few times. This sequence joins TRBV7-9 and TRBJ1-1; TRBD1 might be the D (5 bases). The ends were cut back, 5 bases at V and 1 base at J, with 8 bases in the middle. The germline gives CDR1 SEHNR, CDR2 FQNEAQ (reference sequence). This CDR3 is built from 13 residues. CDR3 protein: CASSKTENTEAFF. CDR3 sequence (DNA): TGTGCCAGCAGCAAGACAGAGAACACTGAAGCTTTCTTT.

This chain uses TRBV7-9 with TRBJ1-6; maybe TRBD1 (6 bases). The CDR3 contains 13 residues. CDR1 SEHNR and CDR2 FQNEAQ come from the germline V gene (reference sequence). V was clipped by 11 bases and J by 5 bases, with 13 bases between them. CDR3 protein: CAGGQDNNSPLHF. The DNA for the CDR3 is TGTGCCGGGGGACAAGATAATAATTCACCCCTCCACTTT.

This clone has just one count. The V call is TRBV10-3, the J call TRBJ1-2, with 7 bases matching TRBD1. Germline lookup yields CDR1 ENHRY and CDR2 SYGVKD. The CDR3 is made up of 16 amino acids. V dropped 2 bases and J dropped 4; count of bases not matched to a gene: 10. The CDR3 DNA reads as TGTGCCATCAGTGAGACAGGGGTCCCGTTTTCCTATGGCTACACCTTC. It is translated as CAISETGVPFSYGYTF.

V is TRBV11-3 and J is TRBJ1-2; 8 bases are shared with TRBD1. V lost 0 bases and J lost 1; bases outside the gene matches: 13. The CDR3 totals 19 residues. The germline gives CDR1 SGHNT, CDR2 YENEEA. The CDR3 sequence is CASSLDGAWGQDHNYGYTF. CDR3 bases: TGTGCCAGCAGCTTAGATGGGGCCTGGGGACAGGATCATAACTATGGCTACACCTTC.

The chain has TRBV6-1 and TRBJ1-6, with 8 positions matching TRBD1. V was pared by 4 bases and J by 8 bases, with 7 bases of the junction left unmatched. The CDR3 contains 15 residues. The germline gives CDR1 MNHNS, CDR2 SASEGT. The CDR3, as DNA: TGTGCCAGCAGTGTCGTGACAGGGGATGATTCACCCCTCCACTTT. Encoded protein: CASSVVTGDDSPLHF.

The gene calls are TRBV4-3 and TRBJ1-1; 11 nucleotides match TRBD1. This CDR3 spans 14 amino acids. Germline V lookup: CDR1 LGHNA, CDR2 YSLEER. After removal of 3 bases from V and 11 bases from J, the junction contained 8 bases not matched to a gene. The CDR3 region is CASSQSPGQGVAFF. CDR3 nucleotide sequence: TGCGCCAGCAGCCAGAGCCCGGGACAGGGGGTTGCTTTCTTT.